Shown below are 18 T cell receptor beta chains from a single sample sequenced in a study of CD8 T cells in Susac syndrome. Random hexamers were used to reverse transcribe 0.5 to 1 ug of RNA. TCRdb reprocessed the immunoSEQ multiplex PCR reads with MiXCR, giving one entry per CDR3 protein. Of approximately 180,000 distinct CDR3 sequences in the sample, 80% to 95% were seen once. Material: CD4+ T cells from PBMCs. The receptor source for this set is a human donor with multiple sclerosis.

The chain recombines TRBV6-1 with TRBJ2-2, with a possible D match to TRBD1 (5 bases). The CDR3 is made up of 15 amino acids. CDR1 MNHNS and CDR2 SASEGT come from the germline V gene. Deletions cut 6 bases from V and 5 bases from J, with 16 bases between. The CDR3 DNA sequence: TGTGCCAGCAGGGGGCCCCCACGAGAGACCGGGGAGCTGTTTTTT. This encodes CASRGPPRETGELFF.

The genes are TRBV2 and TRBJ2-3, with D tentatively TRBD2 (5 bases). Germline loops: CDR1 SNHLY, CDR2 FYNNEI. This CDR3 is built from 17 residues. V dropped 3 bases and J dropped 5 bases, with 21 bases sitting between them. The CDR3 region is CASSEAWRNMHIDTQYF. Here the CDR3 DNA reads TGTGCCAGCAGTGAGGCCTGGAGGAACATGCACATAGATACGCAGTATTTT.

V gene TRBV5-1 combines with J gene TRBJ1-1; 7 nucleotides line up with TRBD1. CDR1 and CDR2 from the germline V gene are SGHRS and YFSETQ. This CDR3 comprises 14 residues. Unmatched junction bases numbered 3, after V lost 3 bases and J lost 1 base. The chain's CDR3 is CASSYGQENTEAFF. The CDR3 region has the DNA TGCGCCAGCAGCTACGGACAGGAGAACACTGAAGCTTTCTTT.

The chain recombines TRBV25-1 with TRBJ2-7; 8 nucleotides align to TRBD2. The CDR3 length is 14 residues. Germline CDR1 MGHDK, CDR2 SYGVNS. The V gene end was trimmed by 6 bases and the J gene end by 7 bases; junction bases not matched to a gene: 11. CDR3 residues: CASSLAGTPGEQYF. The CDR3 nucleotides read TGTGCCAGCAGCCTAGCGGGCACTCCTGGAGAGCAGTACTTC.

The J gene is TRBJ1-2, the V gene TRBV24-1; unclear D gene. V shed 1 base and J shed 7 bases, with 3 bases lying between them. The germline gives CDR1 KGHDR, CDR2 SFDVKD. This CDR3 contains 11 residues. DNA of the CDR3: TGTGCCACCAGTGATTTTCTTGGCTACACCTTC. Translating gives CATSDFLGYTF.

This rearrangement joins TRBV30 to TRBJ1-1; D is uncertain. CDR3 length equals 15 residues. Looked up from germline, CDR1 is GTSNPN and CDR2 is SVGIG (reference sequence). V dropped 0 bases and J dropped 1 base, with 12 bases sitting between them. The CDR3 coding sequence is TGTGCCTGGAGTGTAGGGCCCCTGAAGAACACTGAAGCTTTCTTT. As protein: CAWSVGPLKNTEAFF.

This clonotype was observed once. V and J are TRBV24-1 and TRBJ2-3; D is undetermined. The CDR3 has 13 residues. From germline, CDR1 is KGHDR and CDR2 SFDVKD. V lost 5 bases, J lost 2 bases, and 7 bases lay in between. The CDR3 sequence is CATSGTLTDTQYF. The CDR3 DNA is TGTGCCACCAGTGGAACCCTCACAGATACGCAGTATTTT.

CDR3 residues: CASSLWASEGSGTQYF. The CDR3 DNA sequence: TGTGCCAGCAGTTTATGGGCTAGCGAAGGCTCCGGGACCCAGTACTTC. The rearrangement links TRBV27 to TRBJ2-5; weak D call: TRBD2 (6 bases). The V gene's germline CDR1 is MNHEY and CDR2 SMNVEV (reference sequence). This CDR3 is built from 16 residues. V was clipped by 1 base and J by 7 bases, with 19 bases between them.

The V and J genes are TRBV2 and TRBJ2-1, with 15 bases matching TRBD2. Germline V gene data show CDR1 as SNHLY and CDR2 as FYNNEI. V lost 7 bases, J lost 4 bases, and 14 bases stayed unmatched. The CDR3 loop spans 19 amino acids. The CDR3 coding sequence is TGTGCCAGCAAAGAGGTACCCGGGACTAGCGGGAGGAGATACAATGAGCAGTTCTTC. It is translated as CASKEVPGTSGRRYNEQFF.

The chain is built from TRBV2 and TRBJ2-6, with unresolved D. V shed 6 bases and J shed 2 bases, with 11 bases lying between them. CDR3 length: 15 amino acids. CDR1 and CDR2 (germline): SNHLY, FYNNEI. CDR3 DNA: TGTGCCAGCAGGAAGGGCTCAACTGGGGCCAACGTCCTGACTTTC. Its protein is CASRKGSTGANVLTF.

V gene TRBV5-4 combines with J gene TRBJ2-7, with 8 bases lining up with TRBD1. CDR1 and CDR2 (germline): SGHNT, YYREEE (reference sequence). The CDR3 contains 14 residues. V was pared by 4 bases and J by 6 bases, with 9 bases of the junction left unmatched. For the CDR3, the DNA is TGTGCCAGCAGCCCCTACGACAGGGGAGGCGAGCAGTACTTC. Its translation is CASSPYDRGGEQYF.

The chain combines TRBV30 with TRBJ2-2; 14 bases match TRBD2. CDR3 size: 18 residues. In germline, CDR1 is GTSNPN, CDR2 SVGIG (reference sequence). V trimming: 6 bases; J trimming: 0 bases; junction bases outside the gene matches: 9. For the CDR3, the DNA is TGTGCCTGTCCACCGGGACTAGCGGGAGTCGCGAACACCGGGGAGCTGTTTTTT. Translating it yields CACPPGLAGVANTGELFF.

J is TRBJ2-7 and V is TRBV7-2; tentative D call: TRBD2 (5 bases). This CDR3 region has 14 residues. Trimming shortened V by 3 bases and J by 4 bases, and 13 bases separated the two germline ends. CDR1 and CDR2 (germline): SGHTA, FQGNSA. CDR3 DNA: TGTGCCAGCAGCTTCTCTACTAGTGAATACGAGCAGTACTTC. Protein: CASSFSTSEYEQYF.

The V and J genes are TRBV3-1 and TRBJ2-1; D is perhaps TRBD2 (6 bases). Germline V CDR1 and CDR2: LGHDT, YNNKEL (reference sequence). The CDR3 spans 16 residues. V gave up 3 bases and J gave up 6 bases, with 18 bases separating them. DNA for the CDR3: TGTGCCAGCAGCCAGGGACTTACGGGGGATCTCAATGAGCAGTTCTTC. It translates to CASSQGLTGDLNEQFF.

V usage is TRBV28 and J usage is TRBJ2-7; 7 bases fit TRBD1. Germline V gene sequence: CDR1 MDHEN, CDR2 SYDVKM. V dropped 2 bases and J dropped 0; count of bases not matched to a gene: 4. This CDR3 is 15 amino acids long. The CDR3 nucleotides are TGTGCCAGCAGTTTACCTACAGGGGCCTCCTACGAGCAGTACTTC. Its translation: CASSLPTGASYEQYF.

The chain employs TRBV4-3 and TRBJ2-7, with D possibly being TRBD1 or TRBD2 (5 bases each). This CDR3 has 15 residues. The V gene's germline CDR1 is LGHNA and CDR2 YSLEER. V gave up 2 bases and J gave up 3 bases, with 14 bases separating them. This CDR3 reads CASSQSPGPRYEQYF. CDR3 coding DNA: TGCGCCAGCAGCCAAAGTCCGGGACCGCGCTACGAGCAGTACTTC.

This chain links TRBV24-1 with TRBJ2-5; TRBD1 might be the D (6 bases). V was clipped by 4 bases and J by 1 base, with 6 bases between them. Germline CDR1 KGHDR, CDR2 SFDVKD. CDR3 size: 13 residues. The CDR3 loop is CATSEGGQETQYF. CDR3 DNA sequence: TGTGCCACCAGTGAAGGGGGCCAAGAGACCCAGTACTTC.

The chain combines TRBV7-3 with TRBJ1-2, with D unresolved. V was clipped by 11 bases and J by 4 bases, with 20 bases between them. Per the germline V gene, CDR1 is SGHTA and CDR2 is FQGTGA. The CDR3 length is 14 residues. The CDR3 DNA reads as TGTGCCCCCCCCGGAGCAGGCAGTTTCTATGGCTACACCTTC. This gives the protein CAPPGAGSFYGYTF. The variable domain in full, completed from reference TRBV7-3 and TRBJ1-2, reads GAGVSQTPSNKVTEKGKYVELRCDPISGHTALYWYRQSLGQGPEFLIYFQGTGAADDSGLPNDRFFAVRPEGSVSTLKIQRTERGDSAVYLCAPPGAGSFYGYTFGSGTRLTVV.